This T cell receptor (beta chain) was recovered during a study of preoperative IRX-2 immunotherapy in early breast cancer. CDR1 and CDR2 (germline): SGHVS, FQNEAQ. V was trimmed by 4 bases and J by 10 bases, leaving 19 bases between them. CDR3 length: 14 residues. The treatment is: preoperative locoregional IRX-2 cytokine immunotherapy. Preoperative locoregional IRX-2 cytokine immunotherapy was tested in the phase Ib source study. The method was immunoSEQ multiplex PCR; TCRdb's version includes in-frame clones alone and lacks a portion of them. The table shows approximately 44,000 clones, with less than 95% occurring only once.

This sample comprised tumor tissue, obtained after IRX-2 immunotherapy. The genes are TRBV7-8 and TRBJ1-1; D is possibly TRBD1 (5 bases). The receptor comes from a human donor with breast cancer. CDR3 region: CASSSRGQGARAFF. The CDR3, as DNA: TGTGCCAGCAGCTCAAGAGGCCAGGGTGCTCGAGCTTTCTTT.